Listed here is a single T cell receptor (beta chain). The sample belongs to a study of blood T cell repertoires in COVID-19. Study summary: The study drew acute and convalescent COVID-19 samples from the United States, Italy and Spain. In each case, the material was cDNA or gDNA derived from T cells, B-cell-depleted T cells, or PBMCs.

The authors' processing: Amplified reference gene primers provided the basis for estimating nucleated cell counts. TCRdb's copy holds only in-frame clones and misses some; the assay was immunoSEQ multiplex PCR. The V and J calls and the clone size are those of that table, but D and trimming were determined from the DNA. The top ten clones hold approximately 4.4% of a sample with 65,000 to 90,000 clones, 65% to 85% of them seen once. V gave up 3 bases and J gave up 10 bases; unmatched junction bases: 6. Looked up from germline, CDR1 is SGDLS and CDR2 is YYNGEE. This CDR3 spans 12 amino acids. This receptor was taken from a woman over 75 with active or convalescent COVID-19. This chain uses TRBV9 with TRBJ1-2; 7 bases are shared with TRBD1. The sample comprised peripheral blood. CDR3 loop: CASSANRGVYTF. The CDR3, as DNA: TGTGCCAGCAGCGCCAACAGGGGAGTCTACACCTTC.